The entry below gives a single T cell receptor (beta chain) sequence along with its context. Its target is unknown. This entry comes from a study of Ad26.COV2.S vaccination and SARS-CoV-2 variants. General study points: Researchers cautioned that TCR breadth and depth analyses may have underestimated total T cell responses. Those who received vaccine or placebo ended up with similar non-spike TCR breadth.

TCRdb's copy holds only in-frame clones and misses some; the assay was immunoSEQ multiplex PCR. This repertoire shows 300,000 to 450,000 clones, around 92% found once; its top ten account for around 4.2%. The CDR3 totals 11 residues. V was cut by 2 bases and J by 7 bases, with 6 bases left in between. Germline V lookup: CDR1 MNHEY, CDR2 SVGAGI. This TCR was recovered from a human donor who had recovered from COVID-19. The sequencing used peripheral blood, collected after recovery from COVID-19. V gene TRBV6-5 combines with J gene TRBJ2-7; D may be TRBD2 (5 bases). The CDR3 sequence is CASSYRGEQYF. CDR3 sequence (DNA): TGTGCCAGCAGTTACCGGGGAGAGCAGTACTTC.